This T cell receptor (beta chain) was obtained from a study of cytomegalovirus exposure and HLA in healthy donors. Across the study: Among roughly 180 million T cells, an earlier analysis found 117 million unique TCR beta sequences.

With 60 Vbeta and 13 Jbeta primers, the PCR was carried out. TCRdb's copy holds only in-frame clones and misses some; the assay was immunoSEQ multiplex PCR. The repertoire table contains 120,000 to 150,000 clones. The germline V gene has CDR1 LNHDA and CDR2 SQIVND (reference sequence). Trimming shortened V by 5 bases and J by 4 bases, and 12 bases separated the two germline ends. This CDR3 has 14 amino acids. The sample was PBMCs. This chain joins TRBV19 and TRBJ2-1, with D perhaps matching TRBD2 (5 bases). The TCR was taken from a woman in her fifties or sixties in good health and CMV-seronegative. The CDR3: CASSPTSGYNEQFF. CDR3 DNA: TGTGCCAGTAGTCCGACCTCGGGATACAATGAGCAGTTCTTC.